The subject of this entry is one TCR beta chain. Its antigen is not known. Germline CDR1 and CDR2: KGHSH and LQKENI. Trimming pared 4 bases from V and 8 bases from J, leaving 9 bases between. This CDR3 spans 12 amino acids. This entry belongs to a study of shared clonotypes between healthy human individuals. The donors, all of them Caucasian adults, lived in Nashville, Tennessee. Partitioning of CD4+ cells yielded a CD45RA+ naive subset and a CD45RA-negative memory subset. Notes on the study in general: Rarefaction indicated that sorted-subset sequencing remained incomplete although depth was large.

Once extracted for a subset, genomic DNA was divided evenly among several immunoSEQ plates. Clones were read by immunoSEQ multiplex PCR, and TCRdb kept only the in-frame ones, dropping some. The sample has a few million clones, around 94% seen once. The sequence was obtained from a man younger than 35 in good health. Source material: naive CD4+ T cells sorted from blood. Subset noted: CD45RA+ positively selected. This chain connects TRBV18 to TRBJ2-1; weak D call: TRBD2 (6 bases). CDR3 sequence: CASSQGGDEQFF. The CDR3 bases are TGTGCCAGCTCACAGGGCGGGGATGAGCAGTTCTTC.